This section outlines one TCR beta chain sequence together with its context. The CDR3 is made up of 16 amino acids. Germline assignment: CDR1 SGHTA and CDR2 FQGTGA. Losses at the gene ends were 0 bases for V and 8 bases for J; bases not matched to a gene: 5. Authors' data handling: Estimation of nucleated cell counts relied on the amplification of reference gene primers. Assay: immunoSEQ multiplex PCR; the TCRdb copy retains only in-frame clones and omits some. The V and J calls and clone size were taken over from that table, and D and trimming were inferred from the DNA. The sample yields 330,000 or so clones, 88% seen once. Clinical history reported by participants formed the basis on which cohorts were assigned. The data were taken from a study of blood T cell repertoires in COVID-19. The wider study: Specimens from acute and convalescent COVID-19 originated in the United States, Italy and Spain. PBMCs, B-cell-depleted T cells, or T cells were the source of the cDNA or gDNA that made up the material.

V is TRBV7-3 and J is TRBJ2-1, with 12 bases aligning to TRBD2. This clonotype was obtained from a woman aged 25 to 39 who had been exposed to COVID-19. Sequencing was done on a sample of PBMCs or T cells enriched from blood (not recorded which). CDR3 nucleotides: TGTGCCAGCAGCTTAACCTTGACTAGCGGGAGCTATGAGCAGTTCTTC. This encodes CASSLTLTSGSYEQFF.